The 15 T cell receptor beta chains below come from one sample, sequenced in a study of somatic mutations in cytotoxic T cells in rheumatoid arthritis. Sequencing used immunoSEQ multiplex PCR; TCRdb keeps in-frame clones, though not all of them. This sample has some 18,000 clones, with about four fifths found just once. Material: CD8+ T cells sorted from blood. The origin of the receptors is an adult with rheumatoid arthritis.

The chain has TRBV7-9 and TRBJ2-1; TRBD2 agrees at 7 bases. The CDR3 sequence is 15 residues long. Trimming cost V 2 bases and J 8 bases; bases outside gene matches: 9. The germline V gene encodes CDR1 SEHNR and CDR2 FQNEAQ (reference sequence). The CDR3 nucleotides read TGTGCCAGCAGCTTACAGCGGGGCGCGCGGGATGAGCAGTTCTTC. Translating gives CASSLQRGARDEQFF. The variable domain in full, completed from reference TRBV7-9 and TRBJ2-1, reads DTGVSQNPRHKITKRGQNVTFRCDPISEHNRLYWYRQTLGQGPEFLTYFQNEAQLEKSRLLSDRFSAERPKGSFSTLEIQRTEQGDSAMYLCASSLQRGARDEQFFGPGTRLTVL.

This chain connects TRBV19 to TRBJ2-7; unclear D gene. CDR3 length: 13 residues. CDR1 LNHDA and CDR2 SQIVND come from the germline V gene (reference sequence). Trimming left V 6 bases short and J 3 bases short, with 12 bases between. CDR3 sequence (DNA): TGTGCCAGTAGCCCTGGACGGCTCTACGAGCAGTACTTC. It yields the protein CASSPGRLYEQYF.

This clone has more than one count but fewer than ten. The chain carries TRBV4-1 and TRBJ1-5; no firm D call. There are 17 residues in the CDR3. The germline V gene encodes CDR1 MGHRA and CDR2 YSYEKL. V gave up 0 bases and J gave up 0 bases, with 12 bases separating them. Here the CDR3 reads CASSQDPGRYSNQPQHF. The CDR3 DNA is TGCGCCAGCAGCCAAGACCCCGGCCGGTATAGCAATCAGCCCCAGCATTTT.

V gene TRBV6-6 combines with J gene TRBJ1-2, with D tentatively TRBD1 (5 bases). Germline assignment: CDR1 MNHNY and CDR2 SVGAGI (reference sequence). The CDR3 is 12 amino acids. The V end was cut by 9 bases, the J end by 3 bases, with 11 bases between. DNA for the CDR3: TGTGCCAGTTCCGGGGGGTACTATGGCTACACCTTC. This gives the protein CASSGGYYGYTF.

Note on this clone: A read error may produce the germline difference seen at one junction end. This chain connects TRBV28 to TRBJ1-2; 9 bases are shared with TRBD1. Germline V CDR1 and CDR2: MDHEN, SYDVKM. This CDR3 has 11 residues. This CDR3 is CASGHGQGNSF. The CDR3 DNA is TGTGCCAGCGGCCACGGACAGGGGAATTCCTTC.

This chain joins TRBV21-1 and TRBJ1-4; the D call TRBD1 from the table was never checked on the DNA. TRBV21-1 is listed as a pseudogene. The CDR3 has 18 residues. CDR3 nucleotides: TGTGCCAGCCCAATATCCCGGACACGCCAATTCGCGTTGTGGGAACTGTTTTTT. This gives the protein CASPISRTRQFALWELFF.

The rearrangement links TRBV7-9 to TRBJ2-7, with unresolved D. V lost 5 bases and J lost 0, with 11 bases in between. The CDR3 loop spans 14 amino acids. Germline V CDR1 and CDR2: SEHNR, FQNEAQ (reference sequence). This chain's CDR3 is CASSLVDLSYEQYF. The CDR3 nucleotides are TGTGCCAGCAGCCTCGTGGACCTCTCCTACGAGCAGTACTTC. The full variable domain, its missing parts supplied by reference TRBV7-9 and TRBJ2-7, is DTGVSQNPRHKITKRGQNVTFRCDPISEHNRLYWYRQTLGQGPEFLTYFQNEAQLEKSRLLSDRFSAERPKGSFSTLEIQRTEQGDSAMYLCASSLVDLSYEQYFGPGTRLTVT.

The sample holds one count of this clone. The chain uses TRBV7-9 and TRBJ2-3; 7 bases match TRBD2. This CDR3 region has 15 residues. The ends lost 4 bases at V and 6 bases at J; junction bases unmatched: 10. The germline V gene has CDR1 SEHNR and CDR2 FQNEAQ (reference sequence). Here the CDR3 reads CASSYLGGGTDTQYF. DNA for the CDR3: TGTGCCAGCAGCTATTTGGGGGGGGGTACGGATACGCAGTATTTT.

This clone was found once. V gene TRBV30 combines with J gene TRBJ2-7; TRBD2 is a possible D gene (5 bases). Per germline, CDR1 GTSNPN and CDR2 SVGIG (reference sequence). Trimming took 5 bases from V and 0 from J, leaving 8 bases between them. There are 12 residues in the CDR3. The CDR3 loop reads CAWAGLSYEQYF. The DNA for the CDR3 is TGTGCCTGGGCGGGTCTCTCCTACGAGCAGTACTTC.

The chain is built from TRBV7-9 and TRBJ2-5; the D is unclear. Germline values: CDR1 SEHNR, CDR2 FQNEAQ (reference sequence). V lost 3 bases and J 5 bases, leaving 4 bases between the germline ends. The CDR3 has 11 amino acids. CDR3 nucleotide sequence: TGTGCCAGCAGCTTTCTGGAGACCCAGTACTTC. As protein: CASSFLETQYF. The full variable domain, its missing parts supplied by reference TRBV7-9 and TRBJ2-5, is DTGVSQNPRHKITKRGQNVTFRCDPISEHNRLYWYRQTLGQGPEFLTYFQNEAQLEKSRLLSDRFSAERPKGSFSTLEIQRTEQGDSAMYLCASSFLETQYFGPGTRLLVL.

The CDR3 sequence: CASSQGSGAGETQYF. As DNA, the CDR3 is TGCGCCAGCAGCCAAGGATCTGGGGCCGGGGAGACCCAGTACTTC. The chain uses TRBV4-1 and TRBJ2-5, with a possible D match to TRBD1 (5 bases). Germline values: CDR1 MGHRA, CDR2 YSYEKL. The CDR3 spans 15 residues. V was clipped by 1 base and J by 5 bases, with 14 bases between them.

This sequence joins TRBV20-1 and TRBJ2-1, with D possibly TRBD2 on 5 matching bases. The CDR3 is 10 amino acids. V was clipped by 5 bases and J by 9 bases, with 8 bases between them. Per the germline V gene, CDR1 is DFQATT and CDR2 is SNEGSKA (reference sequence). DNA of the CDR3: TGCAGTGCTGTTAGCGCTGAGCAGTTCTTC. Protein: CSAVSAEQFF.

This clone was seen a few times. This chain links TRBV9 with TRBJ2-7; TRBD1 agrees at 8 bases. CDR3 size: 14 residues. V shed 3 bases and J 1 base; nucleotides not matched to a gene: 3. The germline gives CDR1 SGDLS, CDR2 YYNGEE. CDR3 sequence (DNA): TGTGCCAGCAGCGAGACAGGGGAATCCTACGAGCAGTACTTC. Translating it yields CASSETGESYEQYF.

The chain uses TRBV4-1 and TRBJ1-1; D gene uncertain. CDR3 length equals 13 residues. CDR1 MGHRA and CDR2 YSYEKL come from the germline V gene. V shed 8 bases and J shed 0 bases, with 10 bases lying between them. The CDR3 coding sequence is TGCGCCAGCGCAAGGGAGTTGAACACTGAAGCTTTCTTT. Encoded protein: CASARELNTEAFF.

The V gene is TRBV4-1, the J gene TRBJ1-1, with D uncertain. Trimming stripped 0 bases from V and 7 bases from J, with 9 bases between. Germline loops: CDR1 MGHRA, CDR2 YSYEKL. CDR3 size: 13 residues. CDR3 protein: CASSQDGGYEAFF. In DNA, the CDR3 is TGCGCCAGCAGCCAAGACGGCGGCTATGAAGCTTTCTTT.